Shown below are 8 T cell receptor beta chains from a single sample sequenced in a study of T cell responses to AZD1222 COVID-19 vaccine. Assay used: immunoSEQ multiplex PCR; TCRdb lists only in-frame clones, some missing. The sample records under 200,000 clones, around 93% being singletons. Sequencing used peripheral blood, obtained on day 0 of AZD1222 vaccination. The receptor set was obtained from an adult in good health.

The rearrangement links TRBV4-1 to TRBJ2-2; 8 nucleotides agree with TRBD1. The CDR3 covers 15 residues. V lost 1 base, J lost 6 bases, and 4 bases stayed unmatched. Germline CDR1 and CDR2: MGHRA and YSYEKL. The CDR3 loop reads CASSQGDRGPGELFF. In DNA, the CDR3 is TGCGCCAGCAGCCAAGGTGACAGGGGACCCGGGGAGCTGTTTTTT.

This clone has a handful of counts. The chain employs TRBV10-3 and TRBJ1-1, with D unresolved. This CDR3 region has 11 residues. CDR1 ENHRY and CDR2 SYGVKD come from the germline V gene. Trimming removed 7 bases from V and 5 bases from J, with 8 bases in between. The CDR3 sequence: CAIKAETEAFF. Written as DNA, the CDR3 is TGTGCCATCAAGGCGGAGACTGAAGCTTTCTTT.

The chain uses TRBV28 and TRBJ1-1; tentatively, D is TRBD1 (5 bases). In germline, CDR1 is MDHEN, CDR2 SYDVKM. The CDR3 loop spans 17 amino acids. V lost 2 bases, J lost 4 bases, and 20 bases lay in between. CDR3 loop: CASSLGGVRGTVTEAFF. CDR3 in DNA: TGTGCCAGCAGTTTAGGTGGAGTGAGGGGAACGGTCACTGAAGCTTTCTTT.

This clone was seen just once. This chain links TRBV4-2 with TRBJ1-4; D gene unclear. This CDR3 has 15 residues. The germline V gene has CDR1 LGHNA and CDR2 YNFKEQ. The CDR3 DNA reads TGTTTTTTCCTGGGGAGGAGCGGGGAGAATGAAAAACTGTTTTTT. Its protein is CFFLGRSGENEKLFF.

DNA for the CDR3: TGTGCCAGTAGTTTTGTAGGGGGAAGCGGAAACACCATATATTTT. Its protein is CASSFVGGSGNTIYF. The rearrangement uses TRBV19 and TRBJ1-3, with a tentative D call TRBD1 (6 bases). CDR1 and CDR2 (germline): LNHDA, SQIVND (reference sequence). Deletions cut 5 bases from V and 4 bases from J, with 15 bases between. This CDR3 contains 15 residues.

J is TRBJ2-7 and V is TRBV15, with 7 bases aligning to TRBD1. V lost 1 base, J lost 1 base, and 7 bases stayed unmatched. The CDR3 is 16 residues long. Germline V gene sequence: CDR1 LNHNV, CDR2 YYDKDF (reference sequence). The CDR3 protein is CATSRVRDSQSYEQYF. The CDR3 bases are TGTGCCACCAGCAGAGTAAGGGACAGCCAATCCTACGAGCAGTACTTC. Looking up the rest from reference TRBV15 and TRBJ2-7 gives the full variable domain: DAMVIQNPRYQVTQFGKPVTLSCSQTLNHNVMYWYQQKSSQAPKLLFHYYDKDFNNEADTPDNFQSRRPNTSFCFLDIRSPGLGDTAMYLCATSRVRDSQSYEQYFGPGTRLTVT.

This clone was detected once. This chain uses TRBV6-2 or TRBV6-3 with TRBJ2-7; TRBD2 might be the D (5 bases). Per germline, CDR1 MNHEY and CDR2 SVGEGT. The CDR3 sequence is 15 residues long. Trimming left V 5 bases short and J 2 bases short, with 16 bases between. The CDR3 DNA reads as TGTGCCAGCAGTGACCCCCCCGCGGGCGCCTACGAGCAGTACTTC. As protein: CASSDPPAGAYEQYF.

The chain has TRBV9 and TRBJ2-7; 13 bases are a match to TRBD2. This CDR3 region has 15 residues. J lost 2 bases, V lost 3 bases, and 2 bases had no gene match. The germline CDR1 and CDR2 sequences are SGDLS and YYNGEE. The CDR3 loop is CASSAGTSGTYEQYF. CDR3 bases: TGTGCCAGCAGCGCCGGGACTAGCGGGACCTACGAGCAGTACTTC.